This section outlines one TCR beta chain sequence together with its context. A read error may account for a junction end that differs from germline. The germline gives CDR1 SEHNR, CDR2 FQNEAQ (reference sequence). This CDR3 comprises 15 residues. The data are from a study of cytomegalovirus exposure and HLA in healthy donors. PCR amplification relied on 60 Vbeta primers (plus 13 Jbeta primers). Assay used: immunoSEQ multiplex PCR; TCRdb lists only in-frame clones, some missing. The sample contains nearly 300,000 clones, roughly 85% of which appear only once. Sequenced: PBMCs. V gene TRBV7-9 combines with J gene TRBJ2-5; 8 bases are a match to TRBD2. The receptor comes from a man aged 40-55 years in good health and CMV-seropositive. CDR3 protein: CSSSPQREGWETQYF. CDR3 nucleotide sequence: TGTTCCAGCAGCCCCCAACGGGAGGGCTGGGAGACCCAGTACTTC.